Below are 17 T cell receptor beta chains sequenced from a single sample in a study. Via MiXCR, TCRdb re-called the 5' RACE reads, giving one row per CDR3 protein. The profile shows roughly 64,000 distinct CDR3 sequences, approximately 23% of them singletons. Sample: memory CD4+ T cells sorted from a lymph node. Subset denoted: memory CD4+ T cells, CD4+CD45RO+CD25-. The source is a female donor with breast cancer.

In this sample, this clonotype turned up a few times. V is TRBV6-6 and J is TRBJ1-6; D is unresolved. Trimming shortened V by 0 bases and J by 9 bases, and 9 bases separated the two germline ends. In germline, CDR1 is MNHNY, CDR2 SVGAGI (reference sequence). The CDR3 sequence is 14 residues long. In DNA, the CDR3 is TGTGCCAGCAGTTACTCGAATCTGGGTTCACCCCTCCACTTT. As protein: CASSYSNLGSPLHF.

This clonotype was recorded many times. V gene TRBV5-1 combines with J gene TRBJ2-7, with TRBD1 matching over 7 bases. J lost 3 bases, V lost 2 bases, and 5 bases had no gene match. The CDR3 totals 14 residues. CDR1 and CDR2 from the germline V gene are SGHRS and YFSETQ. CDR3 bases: TGCGCCAGCAGCTTCAGGGGACAGAACTACGAGCAGTACTTC. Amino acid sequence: CASSFRGQNYEQYF.

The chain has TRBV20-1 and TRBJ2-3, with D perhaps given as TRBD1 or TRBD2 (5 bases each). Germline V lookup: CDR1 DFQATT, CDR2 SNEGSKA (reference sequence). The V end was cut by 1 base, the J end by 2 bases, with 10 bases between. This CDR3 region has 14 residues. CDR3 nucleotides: TGCAGTGCTAGAGGGGTCGGGGCCACAGATACGCAGTATTTT. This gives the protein CSARGVGATDTQYF.

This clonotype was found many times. CDR3 sequence: CASSAGGGSEQYF. The CDR3 nucleotides read TGTGCCAGCAGCGCAGGCGGGGGGAGCGAGCAGTACTTC. The chain employs TRBV7-3 and TRBJ2-7; TRBD2 agrees at 8 bases. J gave up 6 bases and V 5 bases, and 6 bases lay outside the gene matches. The CDR3 runs 13 residues. Germline V lookup: CDR1 SGHTA, CDR2 FQGTGA.

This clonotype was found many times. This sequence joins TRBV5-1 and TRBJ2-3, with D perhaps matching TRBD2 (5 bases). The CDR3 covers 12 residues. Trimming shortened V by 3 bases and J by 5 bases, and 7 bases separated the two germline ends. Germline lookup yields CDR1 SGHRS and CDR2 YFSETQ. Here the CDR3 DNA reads TGCGCCAGCAGCTCTCGGGGAGATACGCAGTATTTT. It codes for CASSSRGDTQYF.

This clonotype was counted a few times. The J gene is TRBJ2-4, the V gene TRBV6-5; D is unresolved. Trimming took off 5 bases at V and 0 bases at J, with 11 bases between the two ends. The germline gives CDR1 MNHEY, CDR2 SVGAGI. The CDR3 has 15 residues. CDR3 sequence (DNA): TGTGCCAGCAGTCCCCGCTCCGTAGCCAAAAACATTCAGTACTTC. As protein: CASSPRSVAKNIQYF.

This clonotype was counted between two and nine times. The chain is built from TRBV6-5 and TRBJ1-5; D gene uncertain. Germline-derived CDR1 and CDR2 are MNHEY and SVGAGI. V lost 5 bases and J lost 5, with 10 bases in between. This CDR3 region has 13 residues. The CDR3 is CASSLDEDQPQHF. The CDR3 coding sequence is TGTGCCAGCAGTCTAGATGAGGATCAGCCCCAGCATTTT.

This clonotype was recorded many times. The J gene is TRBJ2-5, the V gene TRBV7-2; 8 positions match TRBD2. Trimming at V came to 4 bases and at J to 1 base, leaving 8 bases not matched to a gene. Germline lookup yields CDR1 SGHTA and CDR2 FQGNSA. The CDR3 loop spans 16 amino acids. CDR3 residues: CASSSSGGGFQETQYF. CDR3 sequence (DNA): TGTGCCAGCAGCTCCTCGGGAGGGGGTTTCCAAGAGACCCAGTACTTC.

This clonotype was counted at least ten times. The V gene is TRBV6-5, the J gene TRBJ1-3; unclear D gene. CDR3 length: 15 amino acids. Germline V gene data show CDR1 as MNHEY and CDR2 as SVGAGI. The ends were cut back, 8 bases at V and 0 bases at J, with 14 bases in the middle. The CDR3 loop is CASFSSRPSGNTIYF. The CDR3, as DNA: TGTGCCAGCTTTTCGTCACGACCCTCTGGAAACACCATATATTTT.

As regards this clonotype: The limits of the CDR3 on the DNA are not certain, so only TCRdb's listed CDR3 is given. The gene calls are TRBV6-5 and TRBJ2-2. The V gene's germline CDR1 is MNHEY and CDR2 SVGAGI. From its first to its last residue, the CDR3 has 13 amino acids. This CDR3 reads CASSSSNTGELFF.

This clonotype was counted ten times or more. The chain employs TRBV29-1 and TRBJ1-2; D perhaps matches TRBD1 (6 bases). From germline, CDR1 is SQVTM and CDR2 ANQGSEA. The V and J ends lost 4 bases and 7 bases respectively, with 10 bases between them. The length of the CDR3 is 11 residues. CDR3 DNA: TGCAGCGTTGTGTCAGGGGTTGGCTACACCTTC. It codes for CSVVSGVGYTF. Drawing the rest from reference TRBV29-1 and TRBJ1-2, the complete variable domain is SAVISQKPSRDICQRGTSLTIQCQVDSQVTMMFWYRQQPGQSLTLIATANQGSEATYESGFVIDKFPISRPNLTFSTLTVSNMSPEDSSIYLCSVVSGVGYTFGSGTRLTVV.

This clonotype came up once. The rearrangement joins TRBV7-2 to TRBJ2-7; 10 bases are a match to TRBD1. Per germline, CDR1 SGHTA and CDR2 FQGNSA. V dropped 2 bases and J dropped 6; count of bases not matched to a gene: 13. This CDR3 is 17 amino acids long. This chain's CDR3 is CASSLKTGGEVGGEQYF. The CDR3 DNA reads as TGTGCCAGCAGCTTAAAGACAGGGGGCGAGGTAGGAGGCGAGCAGTACTTC.

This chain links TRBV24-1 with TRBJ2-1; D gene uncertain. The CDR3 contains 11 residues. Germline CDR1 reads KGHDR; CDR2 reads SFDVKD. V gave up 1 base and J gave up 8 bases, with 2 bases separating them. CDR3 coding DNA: TGTGCCACCAGTGATTTTGATGAGCAGTTCTTC. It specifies CATSDFDEQFF.

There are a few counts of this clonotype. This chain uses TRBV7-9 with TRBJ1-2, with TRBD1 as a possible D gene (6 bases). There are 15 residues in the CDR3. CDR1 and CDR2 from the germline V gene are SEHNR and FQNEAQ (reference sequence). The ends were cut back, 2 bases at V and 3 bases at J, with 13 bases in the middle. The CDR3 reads CASSLSIAGDYGYTF. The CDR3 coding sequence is TGTGCCAGCAGCTTATCAATCGCAGGGGACTATGGCTACACCTTC.

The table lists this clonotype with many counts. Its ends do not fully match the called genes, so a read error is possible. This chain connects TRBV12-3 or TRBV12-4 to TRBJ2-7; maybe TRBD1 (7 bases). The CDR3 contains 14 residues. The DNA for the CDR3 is TGTGCCAGCAGTTTCTCCCCGTCAGACAGGGACTTACGTTTT. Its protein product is CASSFSPSDRDLRF.

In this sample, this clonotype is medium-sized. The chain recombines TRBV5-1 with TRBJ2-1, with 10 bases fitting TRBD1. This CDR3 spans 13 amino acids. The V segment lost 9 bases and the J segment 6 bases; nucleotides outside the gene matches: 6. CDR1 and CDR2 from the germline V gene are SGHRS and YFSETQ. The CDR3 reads CATRGTGANEQFF. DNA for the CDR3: TGCGCCACCCGTGGGACAGGGGCCAATGAGCAGTTCTTC.

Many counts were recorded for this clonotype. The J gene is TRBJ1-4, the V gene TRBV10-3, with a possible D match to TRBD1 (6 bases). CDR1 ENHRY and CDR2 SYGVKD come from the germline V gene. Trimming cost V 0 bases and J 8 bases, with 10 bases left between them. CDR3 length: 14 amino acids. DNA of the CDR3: TGTGCCATCAGTGAGTCGGGGGCAGGGGAAAAACTGTTTTTT. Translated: CAISESGAGEKLFF.